This T cell receptor (beta chain) was recovered during a study of blood T cell repertoires in COVID-19. This CDR3 has 13 amino acids. V was pared by 11 bases and J by 7 bases, with 15 bases between. CDR1 ENHRY and CDR2 SYGVKD come from the germline V gene. In the source study's methods: Reference gene primer amplification yielded estimated nucleated cell counts. The table came from immunoSEQ multiplex PCR; TCRdb's copy has only in-frame clones and leaves some out. V and J calls and clone size are those listed in that table; D and trimming were worked out from the DNA. The sample contains 150,000 to 200,000 clones, roughly 80% of which appear only once.

This TCR was recovered from a woman older than 75 with acute or convalescent COVID-19. This chain connects TRBV10-3 to TRBJ1-6; maybe TRBD1 (6 bases). The sample was peripheral blood. For the CDR3, the DNA is TGTGCCGCAGGGGCAGGGAGCAATTCACCCCTCCACTTT. As protein: CAAGAGSNSPLHF.